The 2 T cell receptor beta chains reported below all come from one sample, sequenced in a study of blood T cell repertoires in COVID-19. Assay: immunoSEQ multiplex PCR; the TCRdb copy retains only in-frame clones and omits some. The sample holds under 200,000 clones; over 60% are singletons and the top ten take around 8.1%. Input material: peripheral blood. All receptors come from a man aged 55 to 69 with acute or convalescent COVID-19.

The chain links TRBV6-2 or TRBV6-3 to TRBJ1-2; D may be TRBD1 (6 bases). The CDR3 is 16 amino acids. Germline loops: CDR1 MNHEY, CDR2 SVGEGT. Trimming removed 5 bases at V and 6 bases at J, with 22 bases between. DNA of the CDR3: TGTGCCAGCAGTATCACCGGGACATCAACGGGACATGGCTACACCTTC. Translating it yields CASSITGTSTGHGYTF.

This clone came up once. CDR3 sequence (DNA): TGTGCCACCAGTGATTTGCCTGACACTTCGAACACCGGGGAGCTGTTTTTT. Its translation: CATSDLPDTSNTGELFF. The chain couples TRBV24-1 to TRBJ2-2; D gene ambiguous. Germline V lookup: CDR1 KGHDR, CDR2 SFDVKD. The V end lost 0 bases, the J end lost 0 bases, and 10 bases lay between the germline ends. The length of the CDR3 is 17 residues.